Listed below are T cell receptor beta chains from one sample, sequenced in a study of cytomegalovirus exposure and HLA in healthy donors. Libraries were prepared by immunoSEQ multiplex PCR; TCRdb keeps only in-frame clonotypes and omits some of them. This sample has 150,000 to 200,000 clones; over 70% occur once, and the top ten carry about 3.4%. The sample comprised PBMCs. These TCRs come from a male donor in good health and CMV-seronegative. Each CDR3 is given with its conserved first and last residue. D genes are given only for firm matches. Clone sizes are given selectively: once, few, many, or a class where the clone is expanded.

V: TRBV5-4; length: 15; D: TRBD2; J: TRBJ2-1; size: .; DNA: TGTGCCAGCGGCCAAGGGCTAGCGGGAGGCGATGAGCAGTTCTTC; CDR3: CASGQGLAGGDEQFF
V: TRBV19; length: 14; D: .; J: TRBJ2-7; size: once; DNA: TGTGCCAGTAGTAGGACCGGGATACCCTACGAGCAGTACTTC; CDR3: CASSRTGIPYEQYF
V: TRBV18; length: 17; D: .; J: TRBJ1-1; size: once; DNA: TGTGCCAGCTCACGGACCACTTTACAGGACATGAACACTGAAGCTTTCTTT; CDR3: CASSRTTLQDMNTEAFF
V: TRBV5-1; length: 16; D: .; J: TRBJ2-2; size: .; DNA: TGCGCCAGCAGCTTGGGGGAGGCGCTCGTCACCGGGGAGCTGTTTTTT; CDR3: CASSLGEALVTGELFF
V: TRBV2; length: 15; D: .; J: TRBJ2-7; size: once; DNA: TGTGCCAGCAGTGAACAGGGGCGAAGCTCCTACGAGCAGTACTTC; CDR3: CASSEQGRSSYEQYF
V: TRBV27; length: 13; D: TRBD2; J: TRBJ2-1; size: .; DNA: TGTGCCAGCAGTTTGGGGGGGTACAATGAGCAGTTCTTC; CDR3: CASSLGGYNEQFF
V: TRBV7-2; length: 15; D: TRBD2; J: TRBJ2-1; size: .; DNA: TGTGCCAGCAGCTTAGAGGCTAGCGGGGTCCATGAGCAGTTCTTC; CDR3: CASSLEASGVHEQFF
V: TRBV25-1; length: 18; D: TRBD2; J: TRBJ2-3; size: .; DNA: TGTGCCAGCAGTGAATTTAGGCCGGGACTAGCGGGAGTTTATACGCAGTATTTT; CDR3: CASSEFRPGLAGVYTQYF
V: TRBV6-7; length: 12; D: .; J: TRBJ2-5; size: .; DNA: TGTGCCAGCAGTTGCTACGGGGAGACCCAGTACTTC; CDR3: CASSCYGETQYF
V: TRBV4-2; length: 16; D: TRBD1; J: TRBJ2-2; size: .; DNA: TGTGCCAGCAGCCGGGGAGAGGGGGCGGACACCGGGGAGCTGTTTTTT; CDR3: CASSRGEGADTGELFF
V: TRBV5-1; length: 15; D: TRBD2; J: TRBJ2-7; size: few; DNA: TGCGCCAGCAGCTCGACTAGCGGGAGTGTGAACGAGCAGTACTTC; CDR3: CASSSTSGSVNEQYF
V: TRBV6-5; length: 14; D: .; J: TRBJ1-1; size: few; DNA: TGTGCCAGCAGTTACTCGTTCCGAGCCACTGAAGCTTTCTTT; CDR3: CASSYSFRATEAFF
V: TRBV4-2; length: 17; D: .; J: TRBJ1-6; size: .; DNA: TGTGCCAGCAGCCAAGAGACGGGGGGCGGGTATAATTCACCCCTCCACTTT; CDR3: CASSQETGGGYNSPLHF
V: TRBV2; length: 18; D: TRBD1; J: TRBJ1-3; size: .; DNA: TGTGCCAGCAGTGCCCAGGGGGCTCTCCCCTTCTCTGGAAACACCATATATTTT; CDR3: CASSAQGALPFSGNTIYF
V: TRBV27; length: 14; D: TRBD1; J: TRBJ1-1; size: .; DNA: TGTGCCAGCAGTTTATCGGGACAGGGAACTGAAGCTTTCTTT; CDR3: CASSLSGQGTEAFF
V: TRBV10-3; length: 15; D: .; J: TRBJ1-1; size: few; DNA: TGTGCCATCAGATCCGGGACACCCTTGAACACTGAAGCTTTCTTT; CDR3: CAIRSGTPLNTEAFF
V: TRBV6-6; length: 13; D: TRBD1; J: TRBJ1-1; size: .; DNA: TGTGCCAGCAGTTACGGACAGGGCTCTGAAGCTTTCTTT; CDR3: CASSYGQGSEAFF
V: TRBV30; length: 13; D: .; J: TRBJ1-1; size: .; DNA: TGTGCCTGGAGTTTAAACAGGAACACTGAAGCTTTCTTT; CDR3: CAWSLNRNTEAFF
V: TRBV7-8; length: 14; D: TRBD1; J: TRBJ1-1; size: .; DNA: TGTGCCAGCAGCTCGGGGACAGGGAGACCTGAAGCTTTCTTT; CDR3: CASSSGTGRPEAFF
V: TRBV4-1; length: 16; D: .; J: TRBJ1-6; size: .; DNA: TGCGCCAGCAGCCAAGTTGGAAACAGGTATAATTCACCCCTCCACTTT; CDR3: CASSQVGNRYNSPLHF
V: TRBV7-9; length: 14; D: TRBD1; J: TRBJ1-5; size: .; DNA: TGTGCCAGCAGCTGGGACAGCGGCAATCAGCCCCAGCATTTT; CDR3: CASSWDSGNQPQHF
V: TRBV9; length: 15; D: .; J: TRBJ2-3; size: .; DNA: TGTGCCAGCAGCGTATCCCCCGGACTAATAGATACGCAGTATTTT; CDR3: CASSVSPGLIDTQYF
V: TRBV4-1; length: 19; D: TRBD2; J: TRBJ2-4; size: once; DNA: TGCGCCAGCAGCCAAGTTTCGGGTCTTAGCGGGGGGACTAGGGACATTCAGTACTTC; CDR3: CASSQVSGLSGGTRDIQYF
V: TRBV2; length: 14; D: .; J: TRBJ1-5; size: .; DNA: TGTGCCAGCAGTAACCGAACAGGGTTCCAGCCCCAGCATTTT; CDR3: CASSNRTGFQPQHF
V: TRBV27; length: 14; D: .; J: TRBJ2-2; size: .; DNA: TGTGCCAGCAGTCTCAGGGGAAGGAGCGGGGAGCTGTTTTTT; CDR3: CASSLRGRSGELFF
V: TRBV5-5; length: 11; D: .; J: TRBJ2-7; size: .; DNA: TGTGCCAGCAGCTTGGCGTCTGAGCAGTACTTC; CDR3: CASSLASEQYF
V: TRBV19; length: 15; D: TRBD2; J: TRBJ2-7; size: .; DNA: TGTGCCAGTAGTATAGCTAGCGGGAGGCGGAACGAGCAGTACTTC; CDR3: CASSIASGRRNEQYF
V: TRBV6-6; length: 12; D: .; J: TRBJ2-7; size: .; DNA: TGTGCCAGTAAGAGCGGTTCCTACGAGCAGTACTTC; CDR3: CASKSGSYEQYF
V: TRBV6-5; length: 15; D: .; J: TRBJ2-7; size: .; DNA: TGTGCCAGCAGTTTATTCCCAGACAGATCCTACGAGCAGTACTTC; CDR3: CASSLFPDRSYEQYF
V: TRBV6-6; length: 14; D: .; J: TRBJ2-2; size: .; DNA: TGTGCCAGCATTCCCAGGGCGAGCACCGGGGAGCTGTTTTTT; CDR3: CASIPRASTGELFF
V: TRBV19; length: 14; D: .; J: TRBJ1-2; size: .; DNA: TGTGCCAGTAGTATAGATGGACTGGGGTATGGCTACACCTTC; CDR3: CASSIDGLGYGYTF
V: TRBV29-1; length: 14; D: TRBD1; J: TRBJ1-2; size: .; DNA: TGCAGCGTTGACTTGACAGGGGGACTCTATGGCTACACCTTC; CDR3: CSVDLTGGLYGYTF
V: TRBV19; length: 14; D: TRBD1; J: TRBJ1-1; size: .; DNA: TGTGCCAGTACTCAACAGGGGGGGGATACTGAAGCTTTCTTT; CDR3: CASTQQGGDTEAFF
V: TRBV6-5; length: 14; D: .; J: TRBJ2-7; size: .; DNA: TGTGCCAGCAGTTACTTGGGAGACCCTAACGAGCAGTACTTC; CDR3: CASSYLGDPNEQYF
V: TRBV7-9; length: 15; D: .; J: TRBJ2-3; size: few; DNA: TGTGCCAGCAGCCCAATTCAGCGGGGCACAGATACGCAGTATTTT; CDR3: CASSPIQRGTDTQYF
V: TRBV6-1; length: 15; D: TRBD2; J: TRBJ2-5; size: few; DNA: TGTGCCAGCAGTGATGTTAGCGGGGGGCAAGAGACCCAGTACTTC; CDR3: CASSDVSGGQETQYF
V: TRBV30; length: 13; D: .; J: TRBJ2-5; size: .; DNA: TGTGCCTGGAATTCAGGGTCACAAGAGACCCAGTACTTC; CDR3: CAWNSGSQETQYF
V: TRBV11-2; length: 16; D: TRBD2; J: TRBJ2-1; size: .; DNA: TGTGCCAGCAGCACCCTAAGCGGGAGTTCCTACAATGAGCAGTTCTTC; CDR3: CASSTLSGSSYNEQFF
V: TRBV7-9; length: 14; D: TRBD2; J: TRBJ2-3; size: .; DNA: TGTGCCAGCAGCCCGCGACTAGCGGGAGATACGCAGTATTTT; CDR3: CASSPRLAGDTQYF
V: TRBV21-1; length: 15; D: .; J: TRBJ2-7; size: .; DNA: TGTGCCAGCAACCTAATCCGGGACAGATCCTACGAGCAGTACTTC; CDR3: CASNLIRDRSYEQYF
V: TRBV10-3; length: 11; D: .; J: TRBJ2-1; size: .; DNA: TGTGCCATCAGTGATCAATTTGAGCAGTTCTTC; CDR3: CAISDQFEQFF
V: TRBV7-9; length: 13; D: TRBD1; J: TRBJ1-6; size: .; DNA: TGTGCCAGCAGCGCGACGGACAGGGTACCCCTCCACTTT; CDR3: CASSATDRVPLHF
V: TRBV9; length: 13; D: .; J: TRBJ1-3; size: .; DNA: TGTGCCAGCAGCGTAGGGGGGGGGAACACCATATATTTT; CDR3: CASSVGGGNTIYF
V: TRBV6-5; length: 12; D: .; J: TRBJ1-1; size: few; DNA: TGTGCCAGCAGTCCGGGGGGCACTGAAGCTTTCTTT; CDR3: CASSPGGTEAFF
V: TRBV14; length: 14; D: TRBD1; J: TRBJ1-2; size: .; DNA: TGTGCCAGCAGCCCCGGACAGGGACGAAGTGGCTACACCTTC; CDR3: CASSPGQGRSGYTF
V: TRBV5-4; length: 13; D: .; J: TRBJ2-3; size: few; DNA: TGTGCCAGCAGCTTGGCGGGTCTGGATACGCAGTATTTT; CDR3: CASSLAGLDTQYF
V: TRBV7-2; length: 16; D: TRBD1; J: TRBJ2-7; size: .; DNA: TGTGCCAGCAGCTTCGCCCGTGGGACAGGGCGCGACGAGCAGTACTTC; CDR3: CASSFARGTGRDEQYF
V: TRBV6-6; length: 15; D: .; J: TRBJ1-6; size: once; DNA: TGTGCCAGCAGTACCCCAGTAATCGACAGGTCACCCCTCCACTTT; CDR3: CASSTPVIDRSPLHF
V: TRBV7-9; length: 16; D: .; J: TRBJ1-4; size: .; DNA: TGTGCCAGCAGCTTAGATTTTCGGGGCAGGGACTACAAGCTGTTTTTT; CDR3: CASSLDFRGRDYKLFF
V: TRBV7-6; length: 15; D: TRBD1; J: TRBJ2-5; size: .; DNA: TGTGCCAGCAGCGTCGGGACAGCGATTAAAGACGCCCAGTACTTC; CDR3: CASSVGTAIKDAQYF
V: TRBV7-9; length: 16; D: TRBD1; J: TRBJ2-4; size: .; DNA: TGTGCCAGCAGCTTAGTGTCGGGGGACAGGTCAAACATTCAGTACTTC; CDR3: CASSLVSGDRSNIQYF
V: TRBV27; length: 14; D: TRBD2; J: TRBJ2-5; size: .; DNA: TGTGCCAGCAGCCGGGGGGACTTACAAGAGACCCAGTACTTC; CDR3: CASSRGDLQETQYF
V: TRBV5-1; length: 14; D: .; J: TRBJ2-7; size: .; DNA: TGCGCCAGCAGCTTCAGGGCCGACTCCTACGAGCAGTACTTC; CDR3: CASSFRADSYEQYF
V: TRBV10-3; length: 16; D: TRBD1; J: TRBJ1-2; size: .; DNA: TGTGCCACCGGACAGGGTTTTCCTCAAGCTAACTATGGCTACACCTTC; CDR3: CATGQGFPQANYGYTF
V: TRBV6-6; length: 15; D: .; J: TRBJ1-5; size: few; DNA: TGTGCCAGCCGGCTCCAGGGTCTTGGTAATCAGCCCCAGCATTTT; CDR3: CASRLQGLGNQPQHF
V: TRBV9; length: 17; D: TRBD2; J: TRBJ2-1; size: few; DNA: TGTGCCAGCAGCCCCCGACTAGCGGGGGGGCTAGGCAATGAGCAGTTCTTC; CDR3: CASSPRLAGGLGNEQFF
V: TRBV28; length: 15; D: TRBD1; J: TRBJ1-2; size: .; DNA: TGTGCCAGCAGCTATTCCGGGACAGGGGGCCGGGGCTACACCTTC; CDR3: CASSYSGTGGRGYTF